Sequencing of this T cell receptor (beta chain) was carried out in a study of blood T cell repertoires in COVID-19. Background on the study: Samples representing acute and convalescent COVID-19 were sourced from the United States, Italy and Spain. Sources were T cells, B-cell-depleted T cells, or PBMCs; the material itself was cDNA or gDNA.

This clone has more than one count but fewer than ten. Per the original methods: Scientists estimated how many nucleated cells there were by amplifying reference gene primers. The table came from immunoSEQ multiplex PCR; TCRdb's copy has only in-frame clones and leaves some out. Clonal size and the V and J genes are those of that table, whereas D and trimming came from the DNA. The sample includes over 90,000 clones, roughly nine tenths of them seen just once. Trimming cost V 0 bases and J 8 bases, with 17 bases left between them. From germline, CDR1 is SGHRS and CDR2 YFSETQ. CDR3 size: 15 residues. Specimen: peripheral blood. This receptor was identified in a woman in her sixties or seventies with acute or convalescent COVID-19. The J gene is TRBJ1-2, the V gene TRBV5-1; TRBD1 is a possible D gene (5 bases). The CDR3 loop reads CASSLAMGEGTGYTF. CDR3 nucleotides: TGCGCCAGCAGCTTGGCCATGGGGGAGGGAACCGGCTACACCTTC.